The 8 T cell receptor beta chains below come from one sample, sequenced in a study of OX40 agonist ivuxolimab in advanced cancers. Measured with immunoSEQ multiplex PCR; TCRdb has only the in-frame clones, and not every one. The sample holds about 99,000 clones; 90% to 96% are singletons and the top ten take around 2%. The material sequenced was CD4+ or CD8+ T cells sorted from blood, taken in a trial of the OX40 agonist ivuxolimab. Receptors originate from an adult with an advanced solid tumor such as melanoma, head and neck, liver or kidney cancer.

The rearrangement joins TRBV25-1 to TRBJ2-7; D may correspond to TRBD1 or TRBD2 (5 bases each). The germline CDR1 and CDR2 sequences are MGHDK and SYGVNS. Trimming took off 1 base at V and 0 bases at J, with 19 bases between the two ends. The CDR3 spans 18 residues. Written as DNA, the CDR3 is TGTGCCAGCAGTGAATTTAGAATTAGGTCCGGGACCTCCTACGAGCAGTACTTC. Amino acid sequence: CASSEFRIRSGTSYEQYF.

This sequence joins TRBV4-2 and TRBJ1-4, with D unclear. Germline V gene data show CDR1 as LGHNA and CDR2 as YNFKEQ. There are 18 residues in the CDR3. V lost 1 base and J lost 0, with 15 bases in between. CDR3: CASSQVAGRIATNEKLFF. The CDR3 DNA reads TGTGCCAGCAGCCAAGTAGCAGGACGGATTGCAACTAATGAAAAACTGTTTTTT.

Here the CDR3 reads CASSLARVEAFF. DNA of the CDR3: TGTGCCAGCAGCTTGGCACGGGTTGAAGCTTTCTTT. This sequence joins TRBV5-6 and TRBJ1-1, with D unclear. The CDR3 is 12 residues long. Looked up from germline, CDR1 is SGHDT and CDR2 is YYEEEE. The ends were cut back, 0 bases at V and 7 bases at J, with 7 bases in the middle.

The gene calls are TRBV15 and TRBJ1-4, with D perhaps TRBD1 (5 bases). The CDR3 loop spans 15 amino acids. Germline V lookup: CDR1 LNHNV, CDR2 YYDKDF (reference sequence). Trimming shortened V by 3 bases and J by 8 bases, and 16 bases separated the two germline ends. CDR3 region: CATSRAVYGGEKLFF. The DNA for the CDR3 is TGTGCCACCAGCAGGGCCGTGTATGGGGGGGAAAAACTGTTTTTT.

CDR3 in DNA: TGTGCCAGCAGCTTAGAGGGACTAGCGGGGACCGGGGAGCTGTTTTTT. It is translated as CASSLEGLAGTGELFF. V gene TRBV11-2 combines with J gene TRBJ2-2, with 13 bases matching TRBD2. The CDR3 contains 16 residues. V was clipped by 0 bases and J by 5 bases; unmatched bases: 0. Germline V gene lookup returns CDR1 SGHAT and CDR2 FQNNGV.

The chain carries TRBV5-3 and TRBJ1-4; 7 positions agree with TRBD1. TRBV5-3 is an open reading frame whose function is uncertain. The CDR3 totals 15 residues. The ends lost 5 bases at V and 7 bases at J; junction bases unmatched: 11. CDR3 sequence: CARRAVQGSGEKLFF. The CDR3 coding sequence is TGTGCCAGAAGAGCCGTACAGGGGAGTGGTGAAAAACTGTTTTTT.

This chain connects TRBV5-6 to TRBJ2-5; D uncertain. Trimming left V 2 bases short and J 5 bases short, with 4 bases between. CDR1 is SGHDT, CDR2 YYEEEE, per germline. The CDR3 runs to 11 residues. CDR3 coding DNA: TGTGCCAGCAGCTTAGATGAGACCCAGTACTTC. The encoded protein is CASSLDETQYF.

The CDR3 loop reads CASSFRGVEQYF. The CDR3, as DNA: TGTGCCAGCAGCTTCCGAGGGGTCGAGCAGTACTTC. The J gene is TRBJ2-7, the V gene TRBV5-6, with D possibly called TRBD1 or TRBD2 (5 bases each). This CDR3 comprises 12 residues. V was shortened by 2 bases and J by 6 bases, with 9 bases between the two germline ends. Germline CDR1 and CDR2: SGHDT and YYEEEE. Full variable domain (remainder filled in from reference TRBV5-6 and TRBJ2-7): DAGVTQSPTHLIKTRGQQVTLRCSPKSGHDTVSWYQQALGQGPQFIFQYYEEEERQRGNFPDRFSGHQFPNYSSELNVNALLLGDSALYLCASSFRGVEQYFGPGTRLTVT.